This TCR beta chain is drawn from a study of cytomegalovirus exposure and HLA in healthy donors. PCR amplification relied on 60 Vbeta primers (plus 13 Jbeta primers). Authors' analysis steps: Later reanalysis found 80 million or so unique TCR beta chains, some 10 million of them shared. Here immunoSEQ multiplex PCR was the method, and the copy in TCRdb shows in-frame clones only, minus some. That table is the source of V, J and clone size, and D and trimming were worked out from the DNA. The sample yields about 59,000 clones, roughly 84% seen once. This clone was counted only a few times. The clonotype originates from a human donor in good health. Sample: PBMCs.

CDR3 protein: CASSLLGQVGTEAFF. The CDR3 DNA reads TGTGCCAGCAGCTTGCTGGGACAGGTAGGGACTGAAGCTTTCTTT. The chain couples TRBV7-8 to TRBJ1-1; 8 bases fit TRBD1. The junction had 8 bases not matched to a gene; V was cut back by 3 bases and J by 5 bases. CDR1 is SGHVS, CDR2 FQNEAQ, per germline. The CDR3 consists of 15 residues.